This TCR beta chain was sequenced during a study of Ad26.COV2.S vaccination and SARS-CoV-2 variants. About the study: A COV1001 Ad26.COV2.S trial-arm participant provided the sample. Intramuscular Ad26.COV2.S doses were given once or twice, 56 days apart.

Trimming removed 0 bases at V and 11 bases at J, with 11 bases between. This CDR3 has 11 residues. The germline CDR1 and CDR2 sequences are GTSNPN and SVGIG (reference sequence). Treatment defined: 19 received Ad26.COV2.S at low or high dose, single or two shots; roughly 5 received placebo; per-sample allocation not given. Each sample was drawn 63 days after the first injection (of vaccine or placebo). In Boston, the donor was an adult between 18-55 years of age. The assay was immunoSEQ multiplex PCR, and TCRdb's table has in-frame clones only and misses some. Here the sample spans about 390,000 clones, 70% to 90% being singletons.

This TCR was recovered from a person between 18 and 65 years old who received the Ad26.COV2.S COVID-19 vaccine or a placebo. The genes are TRBV30 and TRBJ2-7; maybe TRBD2 (5 bases). Sequences were derived from peripheral blood, sampled in a trial of Ad26.COV2.S vaccine versus placebo. As DNA, the CDR3 is TGTGCCTGGAGTGTAGCGGCACCTAAGTACTTC. This sequence encodes CAWSVAAPKYF. Together with reference TRBV30 and TRBJ2-7, the CDR3 gives the full variable domain: SQTIHQWPATLVQPVGSPLSLECTVEGTSNPNLYWYRQAAGRGLQLLFYSVGIGQISSEVPQNLSASRPQDRQFILSSKKLLLSDSGFYLCAWSVAAPKYFGPGTRLTVT.